These T cell receptor beta chains were read from a single sample in a study of blood T cell repertoires in COVID-19. The protocol was immunoSEQ multiplex PCR, while the TCRdb copy is restricted to in-frame clones and leaves out a portion. The repertoire consists of about 210,000 clones, with under 95% occurring once and the leading ten covering around 1.2%. Sequencing input: peripheral blood. The receptors were gathered from a man aged 25-45 years with acute or convalescent COVID-19. CDR3s include the opening cysteine and the closing phenylalanine or tryptophan. A D gene is named only where the DNA matches it firmly. The size entry is marked missing in some rows and otherwise reads once, few, many or a size class.

size: NA
J: TRBJ1-1
V: TRBV7-8
D: NA
CDR3: CASSPGRNTEAFF
DNA: TGTGCCAGCAGCCCCGGGAGGAACACTGAAGCTTTCTTT

size: NA
J: TRBJ2-7
V: TRBV7-3
D: TRBD2
CDR3: CASSSVAGGEQYF
DNA: TGTGCCAGCAGCTCGGTAGCGGGAGGCGAGCAGTACTTC

size: NA
J: TRBJ2-7
V: TRBV2
D: TRBD2
CDR3: CASRRRLAGEGNEQYF
DNA: TGTGCCAGCAGGCGAAGACTAGCGGGAGAAGGGAACGAGCAGTACTTC

size: NA
J: TRBJ1-1
V: TRBV9
D: NA
CDR3: CASSPQTGMNTEAFF
DNA: TGTGCCAGCAGCCCCCAAACAGGGATGAACACTGAAGCTTTCTTT

size: NA
J: TRBJ2-1
V: TRBV30
D: TRBD1
CDR3: CAWTDRGPYNEQFF
DNA: TGTGCCTGGACCGACAGGGGGCCCTACAATGAGCAGTTCTTC

size: NA
J: TRBJ2-4
V: TRBV28
D: TRBD1
CDR3: CASGTGDDIQYF
DNA: TGTGCCAGCGGGACAGGGGACGACATTCAGTACTTC

size: NA
J: TRBJ2-5
V: TRBV23-1
D: TRBD1
CDR3: CASSQSKSGGGQETQYF
DNA: TGCGCCAGCAGTCAATCAAAATCAGGGGGCGGGCAAGAGACCCAGTACTTC

size: NA
J: TRBJ2-2
V: TRBV10-1
D: TRBD1
CDR3: CASSGQGAGELFF
DNA: TGCGCCAGCAGTGGACAGGGTGCCGGGGAGCTGTTTTTT

size: NA
J: TRBJ1-1
V: TRBV3-1/TRBV3-2
D: TRBD1
CDR3: CASSQPGGNTEAFF
DNA: TGTGCCAGCAGCCAACCAGGGGGGAACACTGAAGCTTTCTTT

size: NA
J: TRBJ2-1
V: TRBV7-6
D: TRBD2
CDR3: CASSLEALAGGFNEQFF
DNA: TGTGCCAGCAGCTTAGAGGCACTAGCGGGAGGGTTTAATGAGCAGTTCTTC

size: NA
J: TRBJ2-7
V: TRBV19
D: TRBD2
CDR3: CASSDSGSTYEQYF
DNA: TGTGCCAGTAGTGATAGCGGGAGTACTTACGAGCAGTACTTC

size: NA
J: TRBJ2-5
V: TRBV5-1
D: TRBD2
CDR3: CASSPDAGGPRETQYF
DNA: TGCGCCAGCAGCCCGGATGCGGGAGGCCCTAGAGAGACCCAGTACTTC

size: NA
J: TRBJ2-1
V: TRBV9
D: NA
CDR3: CASSPPRSSRQYNEQFF
DNA: TGTGCCAGCAGCCCTCCACGGTCCTCACGACAGTACAATGAGCAGTTCTTC

size: NA
J: TRBJ2-7
V: TRBV18
D: TRBD1
CDR3: CASSLTGGLDEQYF
DNA: TGTGCCAGCTCGTTGACAGGGGGCTTAGACGAGCAGTACTTC

size: NA
J: TRBJ2-2
V: TRBV3-1/TRBV3-2
D: TRBD1
CDR3: CASSQRQGLGELFF
DNA: TGTGCCAGCAGCCAAAGACAGGGGCTCGGGGAGCTGTTTTTT

size: NA
J: TRBJ1-2
V: TRBV5-1
D: TRBD1
CDR3: CASISSPAGGNGYTF
DNA: TGCGCCAGCATCTCGTCCCCCGCAGGGGGCAATGGCTACACCTTC

size: NA
J: TRBJ2-1
V: TRBV24-1
D: TRBD2
CDR3: CATASGTAYNEQFF
DNA: TGTGCCACCGCCAGCGGGACGGCCTACAATGAGCAGTTCTTC

size: once
J: TRBJ2-7
V: TRBV27
D: TRBD2
CDR3: CASSLRSGGSPYEQYF
DNA: TGTGCCAGCAGTTTGCGTAGCGGGGGGTCCCCCTACGAGCAGTACTTC

size: NA
J: TRBJ1-2
V: TRBV12-5
D: NA
CDR3: CASGLGQPYGYTF
DNA: TGTGCTAGTGGTTTGGGACAGCCCTATGGCTACACCTTC

size: NA
J: TRBJ1-6
V: TRBV27
D: NA
CDR3: CASSLRGALNSPLHF
DNA: TGTGCCAGCAGTTTGCGGGGGGCTCTCAATTCACCCCTCCACTTT

size: NA
J: TRBJ2-7
V: TRBV11-3
D: NA
CDR3: CASSLDPRAEQYF
DNA: TGTGCCAGCAGCTTAGACCCCCGCGCGGAGCAGTACTTC

size: NA
J: TRBJ1-5
V: TRBV18
D: NA
CDR3: CASSLGRVANQPQHF
DNA: TGTGCCAGCTCTCTAGGGAGGGTGGCCAATCAGCCCCAGCATTTT

size: once
J: TRBJ2-5
V: TRBV7-2
D: NA
CDR3: CASSFVGQARRETQYF
DNA: TGTGCCAGCAGCTTTGTCGGCCAGGCCCGCCGGGAGACCCAGTACTTC

size: NA
J: TRBJ1-3
V: TRBV19
D: NA
CDR3: CASSIPGRMDTIYF
DNA: TGTGCCAGTAGTATCCCCGGCAGGATGGACACCATATATTTT

size: NA
J: TRBJ2-7
V: TRBV6-5
D: NA
CDR3: CASTRNSDSYEQYF
DNA: TGTGCCAGCACTCGGAATAGCGACTCCTACGAGCAGTACTTC

size: NA
J: TRBJ2-7
V: TRBV28
D: NA
CDR3: CASSGVNFIHEQYF
DNA: TGTGCCAGCAGTGGAGTCAACTTCATCCACGAGCAGTACTTC

size: NA
J: TRBJ1-2
V: TRBV6-1
D: NA
CDR3: CASSEAPAINYGYTF
DNA: TGTGCCAGCAGTGAAGCGCCCGCTATTAACTATGGCTACACCTTC

size: NA
J: TRBJ2-3
V: TRBV5-5
D: TRBD2
CDR3: CASSLDGTIVDTQYF
DNA: TGTGCCAGCAGCTTGGACGGGACTATTGTAGATACGCAGTATTTT

size: NA
J: TRBJ2-5
V: TRBV6-5
D: TRBD1
CDR3: CASQQGAGQTQYF
DNA: TGTGCCAGTCAACAGGGGGCTGGACAGACCCAGTACTTC

size: few
J: TRBJ1-2
V: TRBV7-2
D: NA
CDR3: CASSLSRGNYGYTF
DNA: TGTGCCAGCAGCCTCAGCAGGGGTAACTATGGCTACACCTTC

size: NA
J: TRBJ1-2
V: TRBV11-2
D: NA
CDR3: CASSSAPRGADYGYTF
DNA: TGTGCCAGCAGCTCTGCTCCTAGGGGCGCTGACTATGGCTACACCTTC

size: NA
J: TRBJ2-7
V: TRBV4-1
D: NA
CDR3: CASSLHGEYYEQYF
DNA: TGCGCCAGCAGCCTCCACGGAGAGTACTACGAGCAGTACTTC

size: NA
J: TRBJ2-3
V: TRBV10-3
D: NA
CDR3: CAISTGSTDTQYF
DNA: TGTGCCATCAGTACGGGGAGCACAGATACGCAGTATTTT

size: NA
J: TRBJ1-5
V: TRBV28
D: TRBD1
CDR3: CASSLGTGKQPQHF
DNA: TGTGCCAGCAGTCTCGGGACAGGGAAACAGCCCCAGCATTTT

size: NA
J: TRBJ1-6
V: TRBV9
D: NA
CDR3: CASSVGGNSYNSPLHF
DNA: TGTGCCAGCAGCGTAGGAGGAAACTCCTATAATTCACCCCTCCACTTT

size: NA
J: TRBJ1-2
V: TRBV11-2
D: NA
CDR3: CASSSTNYGYTF
DNA: TGTGCCAGCAGCTCCACTAACTATGGCTACACCTTC

size: NA
J: TRBJ2-3
V: TRBV6-5
D: NA
CDR3: CASREVRDTQYF
DNA: TGTGCCAGCAGGGAGGTCAGGGATACGCAGTATTTT

size: NA
J: TRBJ2-3
V: TRBV7-9
D: NA
CDR3: CASSFGGSTDTQYF
DNA: TGTGCCAGCAGCTTTGGCGGGAGCACAGATACGCAGTATTTT

size: NA
J: TRBJ2-5
V: TRBV5-1
D: NA
CDR3: CASSGQGGETQYF
DNA: TGCGCCAGCAGCGGCCAGGGTGGGGAGACCCAGTACTTC

size: NA
J: TRBJ2-7
V: TRBV10-3
D: TRBD1
CDR3: CAISEPQGASYEQYF
DNA: TGTGCCATCAGTGAGCCCCAGGGGGCCTCCTACGAGCAGTACTTC

size: NA
J: TRBJ1-2
V: TRBV6-5
D: NA
CDR3: CASRPLYVGYGYTF
DNA: TGTGCCAGCAGGCCCCTCTACGTTGGCTATGGCTACACCTTC

size: NA
J: TRBJ2-3
V: TRBV19
D: NA
CDR3: CASSTPDLIDTQYF
DNA: TGTGCCAGTAGTACCCCCGACTTGATAGATACGCAGTATTTT

size: NA
J: TRBJ2-7
V: TRBV27
D: NA
CDR3: CASSFMEKYEQYF
DNA: TGTGCCAGCAGTTTCATGGAGAAATACGAGCAGTACTTC

size: NA
J: TRBJ1-2
V: TRBV3-1/TRBV3-2
D: NA
CDR3: CASSQEAISSGYGYTF
DNA: TGTGCCAGCAGCCAAGAAGCGATCTCATCGGGCTATGGCTACACCTTC

size: NA
J: TRBJ2-2
V: TRBV29-1
D: TRBD1
CDR3: CSVRQGWGTGELFF
DNA: TGCAGCGTTAGACAGGGATGGGGCACCGGGGAGCTGTTTTTT

size: once
J: TRBJ1-4
V: TRBV5-1
D: NA
CDR3: CASSLISSEKLFF
DNA: TGCGCCAGCAGCTTGATCAGTTCTGAAAAACTGTTTTTT

size: NA
J: TRBJ2-1
V: TRBV28
D: NA
CDR3: CASSKRIPYNEQFF
DNA: TGTGCCAGCAGTAAGCGGATCCCCTACAATGAGCAGTTCTTC

size: NA
J: TRBJ1-4
V: TRBV3-1/TRBV3-2
D: TRBD1
CDR3: CASSILLDRDEKLFF
DNA: TGTGCCAGCAGCATACTGCTAGACAGGGATGAAAAACTGTTTTTT

size: NA
J: TRBJ1-3
V: TRBV30
D: TRBD1
CDR3: CAWNRDRARNTIYF
DNA: TGTGCCTGGAACCGGGACAGAGCAAGAAACACCATATATTTT

size: NA
J: TRBJ2-5
V: TRBV25-1
D: NA
CDR3: CASSEVGRQQETQYF
DNA: TGTGCCAGCAGTGAGGTGGGCCGACAGCAAGAGACCCAGTACTTC

size: NA
J: TRBJ1-4
V: TRBV5-1
D: NA
CDR3: CASSSAGHRNEKLFF
DNA: TGCGCCAGCAGCTCAGCGGGACACAGGAATGAAAAACTGTTTTTT

size: NA
J: TRBJ2-5
V: TRBV7-2
D: NA
CDR3: CASSPGGGSGRKTQYF
DNA: TGTGCCAGCAGCCCAGGGGGCGGGAGTGGTAGGAAGACCCAGTACTTC

size: NA
J: TRBJ2-1
V: TRBV10-3
D: TRBD2
CDR3: CAISGSGRASGEQFF
DNA: TGTGCCATCAGTGGAAGCGGGAGGGCCAGTGGTGAGCAGTTCTTC

size: once
J: TRBJ1-3
V: TRBV24-1
D: NA
CDR3: CATSDPGRDPSGNTIYF
DNA: TGTGCCACCAGTGATCCTGGACGGGATCCCTCTGGAAACACCATATATTTT